This T cell receptor (beta chain) was sequenced in a study of a mutant IDH1 vaccine in newly diagnosed glioma. Study background: Vaccinations were initiated 4-6 weeks following radiotherapy alone, or were given together with temozolomide cycles. Most patients had received both radiotherapy and temozolomide, the prior options being radiotherapy, temozolomide, or both. Treatment recipients were about 60% male and around 40% female, and their mean age was roughly 44 years. Notes on the study in general: Pseudoprogression showed no apparent link to changes in top peripheral T cell clonotypes.

About this clone itself: Its specificity is not known.

Time point of the sample: week 11, during vaccination. Each dose delivered 300 ug of mutant IDH1 20-mer peptide subcutaneously with imiquimod. Some clones are missing from TCRdb's copy, which holds only in-frame ones; the method was immunoSEQ multiplex PCR. The repertoire holds some 30,000 clones, around 87% seen once, with roughly 20% in the top ten. With 7 bases removed from V and 6 bases from J, the gap between germline ends came to 12 bases. CDR3 length: 12 amino acids. CDR1 MNHEY and CDR2 SVGAGI come from the germline V gene. This receptor was identified in a man between 18 and 29 years old with glioma. The sample here was PBMCs, taken from a glioma patient whose treatment included an IDH1 peptide vaccine. The chain has TRBV6-5 and TRBJ1-2; D gene ambiguous. The DNA for the CDR3 is TGTGCCAGCATTGGTGGGTTCGATGGCTACACCTTC. This sequence encodes CASIGGFDGYTF.